This T cell receptor beta chain comes out of a study of T cell repertoires in cytomegalovirus infection. Ten or more counts support this clonotype. Its antigen is as yet unknown. Study-level points and caveats: It was HLA-C-restricted CMV-specific TCR beta clonotypes that dominated the response ex vivo.

TCRdb analysed the reads with MiXCR anew, one entry per CDR3 protein. Found here are approximately 76,000 distinct CDR3 sequences, more than 3% of them singletons; the top ten hold about 4.6%. This sequence was found in a human donor in good health (CMV status not recorded). Some clones in this sample may be carry-over from other donors' samples. Specimen: PBMCs.

DNA for the CDR3: TGCAGTGCTCGGGAACCGGGACAGAACACCGGGGAGCTGTTTTTT. This sequence encodes CSAREPGQNTGELFF. This chain joins TRBV20-1 and TRBJ2-2, with a possible D match to TRBD1 (6 bases). CDR3 length: 15 residues. The V end lost 5 bases, the J end lost 1 base, and 14 bases lay between the germline ends. The germline gives CDR1 DFQATT, CDR2 SNEGSKA (reference sequence).